This T cell receptor (beta chain) was sequenced for a study of CD8+CD57+ T cells in acquired aplastic anemia. About the research overall: Each DNA sample taken from sorted CD4+ and CD8+ cells came to 3 to 3.5 ug on average.

Profiling of TCR beta VDJ combinations and CDR3 sequences used genomic DNA as template. TCRdb recomputed calls from the reads with MiXCR, one row per CDR3 protein. The sample has about half a million distinct CDR3 sequences, around 30% seen once. Concerning this clonotype itself: Its target is not known.

Germline V lookup: CDR1 SGHVS, CDR2 FQNEAQ. Trimming took 5 bases from V and 0 from J, leaving 14 bases between them. This CDR3 spans 16 amino acids. Study findings and constraints: The same twenty-nine CD8+ CDR3 sequences occurred in patients and in controls.

Whoever was chosen for sequencing had shown CD8+CD57+ cell expansion by flow cytometry. Each patient gave a blood sample that was collected before any therapy had been received. Material: sorted CD4+, CD8+, or CD8+CD57+ T cells (not recorded which) from PBMCs. This receptor was identified in a human donor with aplastic anemia. The chain recombines TRBV7-8 with TRBJ2-1, with D possibly TRBD2 on 6 matching bases. The CDR3 DNA reads TGTGCCAGCAGCCCCCGTTTCGGGAGCTCCTACAATGAGCAGTTCTTC. Its translation: CASSPRFGSSYNEQFF. Full variable domain (remainder filled in from reference TRBV7-8 and TRBJ2-1): GAGVSQSPRYKVAKRGQDVALRCDPISGHVSLFWYQQALGQGPEFLTYFQNEAQLDKSGLPSDRFFAERPEGSVSTLKIQRTQQEDSAVYLCASSPRFGSSYNEQFFGPGTRLTVL.